This is a list of T cell receptor beta chains from one sample in a study of T cell responses to AZD1222 COVID-19 vaccine. This table comes from immunoSEQ multiplex PCR, and its TCRdb copy is limited to in-frame clones, with some not included. This table holds some 98,000 clones, around nine tenths found once. The material was peripheral blood, obtained 28 days after the second AZD1222 dose. The receptors were gathered from an adult who received the AZD1222 COVID-19 vaccine. CDR3s include the opening cysteine and the closing phenylalanine or tryptophan.

j_call | v_call | cdr3_aa
TRBJ1-2 | TRBV30 | CAWSGSYRTFNYGYTF
TRBJ2-1 | TRBV11-3 | CASSPTSYNEQFF
TRBJ2-7 | TRBV2 | CASSERRDYEQYF
TRBJ2-3 | TRBV6-5 | CASRDRPWSTDTQYF
TRBJ2-5 | TRBV5-6 | CASSLGSGGIGETQYF
TRBJ2-7 | TRBV2 | CARARVGYEQYF
TRBJ2-7 | TRBV2 | CASSVAQGASYEQYF
TRBJ1-1 | TRBV11-2 | CASSLEGRILEAFF
TRBJ1-2 | TRBV2 | CASSGGLGLPYGYTF
TRBJ2-7 | TRBV29-1 | CSVEIHGLPYEQYF